This entry describes one T cell receptor (beta chain). This CDR3 contains 16 residues. Looked up from germline, CDR1 is WSHSY and CDR2 is SAAADI. The V end was cut by 6 bases, the J end by 2 bases, with 18 bases between. Some clones are missing from TCRdb's copy, which holds only in-frame ones; the method was immunoSEQ multiplex PCR. The table has tens of thousands of clones, about nine tenths seen once. The data were taken from a study of OX40 agonist ivuxolimab in advanced cancers. Across the study: Antecedent anti-PD-1, anti-PD-L1 or anti-CTLA-4 therapy was permissible, with 30% to 50% having received some.

The sequence was collected from an adult with an advanced solid tumor such as melanoma, head and neck, liver or kidney cancer. V usage is TRBV10-2 and J usage is TRBJ2-3; D possibly corresponds to TRBD2 (6 bases). The sequencing here drew on CD4+ or CD8+ T cells sorted from blood, taken in a trial of the OX40 agonist ivuxolimab. The CDR3 reads CASSPIEGTYTDTQYF. In nucleotides, the CDR3 is TGCGCCAGCAGCCCTATCGAGGGGACTTACACAGATACGCAGTATTTT.